The 8 T cell receptor beta chains given below trace back to one sample, sequenced in a study of identical twins. Each CDR3 protein gets one entry after TCRdb re-called the 5' RACE reads with MiXCR. The data show 100,000 to 110,000 distinct CDR3 sequences, 5.9% seen once. The source material was memory T cells sorted from blood. The source of these receptors is a woman aged 45-65 years in good health.

This clonotype was counted many times. V is TRBV3-1 and J is TRBJ1-1, with TRBD1 as a possible D gene (5 bases). V was trimmed by 0 bases and J by 4 bases, leaving 12 bases between them. The V gene's germline CDR1 is LGHDT and CDR2 YNNKEL (reference sequence). The CDR3 contains 15 residues. The DNA of the CDR3 is TGTGCCAGCAGCCAAGATGTTGGGGGTTTCACTGAAGCTTTCTTT. Translating it yields CASSQDVGGFTEAFF.

This clonotype was detected ten times or more. The rearrangement links TRBV5-1 to TRBJ2-2; no reliable D call. Germline CDR1 and CDR2: SGHRS and YFSETQ. The V end was cut by 3 bases, the J end by 2 bases, with 11 bases between. The CDR3 is 15 amino acids. The CDR3 loop is CASSWRQANTGELFF. In DNA, the CDR3 is TGCGCCAGCAGCTGGCGCCAGGCAAACACCGGGGAGCTGTTTTTT.

In this sample, this clonotype turned up a few times. This chain joins TRBV3-1 and TRBJ1-1; the D gene is possibly TRBD1 (5 bases). CDR3 size: 14 residues. Trimming took off 1 base at V and 3 bases at J, with 9 bases between the two ends. Germline V lookup: CDR1 LGHDT, CDR2 YNNKEL (reference sequence). CDR3 bases: TGTGCCAGCAGCCAAGGAGGGGACGACACTGAAGCTTTCTTT. It is translated as CASSQGGDDTEAFF.

This clonotype was observed a few times. This chain joins TRBV11-2 and TRBJ2-7, with D possibly being TRBD2 (6 bases). Germline CDR1 reads SGHAT; CDR2 reads FQNNGV. The germline V and J ends were trimmed by 2 bases and 3 bases, with 14 bases remaining between them. The CDR3 contains 15 residues. The CDR3, as DNA: TGTGCCAGCAGCTTATCGGACGGGAGAGACTACGAGCAGTACTTC. As protein: CASSLSDGRDYEQYF.

The V gene is TRBV10-2, the J gene TRBJ1-6, with D tentatively TRBD1 (5 bases). V shed 2 bases and J shed 9 bases, with 11 bases lying between them. CDR3 size: 14 residues. Germline CDR1 and CDR2: WSHSY and SAAADI. DNA for the CDR3: TGCGCCAGCAGTGAGACCCTCGGGGGTTCACCCCTCCACTTT. Translated, it gives CASSETLGGSPLHF.

At least ten counts were recorded for this clonotype. At one end, the junction sequence differs from germline, possibly due to a read error. This chain links TRBV12-3 or TRBV12-4 with TRBJ1-1, with 11 positions matching TRBD1. This CDR3 spans 15 amino acids. As DNA, the CDR3 is TGTGCCAGCAGCCCCCGGGACAGGGGGTTCACTGAAGCTTCCTTT. The encoded protein is CASSPRDRGFTEASF.

This clonotype was counted ten times or more. The chain couples TRBV12-3 or TRBV12-4 to TRBJ2-5; D is possibly TRBD1 or TRBD2 (5 bases each). Between the trimmed V and J ends, which lost 2 bases and 2 bases, there was a span of 15 bases. The CDR3 sequence is 16 residues long. The CDR3 reads CASSLKGGGAQETQYF. In DNA, the CDR3 is TGTGCCAGCAGTTTAAAGGGTGGGGGAGCTCAAGAGACCCAGTACTTC.

This clonotype has at least ten counts. V usage is TRBV7-9 and J usage is TRBJ2-3; no reliable D call. Looked up from germline, CDR1 is SEHNR and CDR2 is FQNEAQ (reference sequence). Deletions cut 4 bases from V and 3 bases from J, with 8 bases between. The CDR3 length is 13 residues. This chain's CDR3 is CASSYSGTDTQYF. CDR3 DNA sequence: TGTGCCAGCAGCTATAGTGGGACAGATACGCAGTATTTT.